Each of the 27 T cell receptor beta chains below was sequenced from the same sample in a study of cytomegalovirus exposure and HLA in healthy donors. The table came from immunoSEQ multiplex PCR; TCRdb's copy has only in-frame clones and leaves some out. The table has roughly 100,000 clones, around 86% seen once; the top ten hold 3% to 4%. What was sequenced was PBMCs. The origin of the receptors is a woman younger than 35 in good health and CMV-seropositive.

The rearrangement links TRBV7-9 to TRBJ2-3; a possible D gene is TRBD2 (7 bases). This CDR3 region has 13 residues. V gave up 6 bases and J gave up 6 bases, with 13 bases separating them. The germline V gene has CDR1 SEHNR and CDR2 FQNEAQ (reference sequence). Here the CDR3 DNA reads TGTGCCAGCAGTCCACCGGGGGGCGATACGCAGTATTTT. It encodes CASSPPGGDTQYF.

The chain employs TRBV25-1 and TRBJ1-1; D gene ambiguous. Germline values: CDR1 MGHDK, CDR2 SYGVNS. The CDR3 loop spans 14 amino acids. V lost 0 bases, J lost 8 bases, and 13 bases lay in between. CDR3 sequence (DNA): TGTGCCAGCAGTGAATATGATCCCGTGGCAGAAGCTTTCTTT. Amino acids: CASSEYDPVAEAFF. Full variable domain (missing parts from reference TRBV25-1 and TRBJ1-1): EADIYQTPRYLVIGTGKKITLECSQTMGHDKMYWYQQDPGMELHLIHYSYGVNSTEKGDLSSESTVSRIRTEHFPLTLESARPSHTSQYLCASSEYDPVAEAFFGQGTRLTVV.

The V and J genes are TRBV28 and TRBJ2-3; D is possibly TRBD2 (7 bases). The V gene's germline CDR1 is MDHEN and CDR2 SYDVKM. The CDR3 has 15 amino acids. V gave up 2 bases and J gave up 5 bases, with 14 bases separating them. As DNA, the CDR3 is TGTGCCAGCAGTTTAGGGGGGGCAGGTGGAGATACGCAGTATTTT. This encodes CASSLGGAGGDTQYF.

V usage is TRBV4-1 and J usage is TRBJ2-1; no reliable D call. This CDR3 comprises 16 residues. Germline CDR1 is MGHRA and CDR2 is YSYEKL. The V end was cut by 2 bases, the J end by 0 bases, with 11 bases between. CDR3 coding DNA: TGCGCCAGCAGCCAATCCCCAGGAAGCTCCTACAATGAGCAGTTCTTC. This translates into CASSQSPGSSYNEQFF.

The CDR3 DNA reads as TGTGCCAGCAGTTTAAAGGGGGAGTATTGGAAGGGCTACACCTTC. As protein: CASSLKGEYWKGYTF. The gene calls are TRBV27 and TRBJ1-2; a possible D gene is TRBD1 (6 bases). Trimming took 2 bases from V and 8 from J, leaving 18 bases between them. The V gene's germline CDR1 is MNHEY and CDR2 SMNVEV (reference sequence). CDR3 length: 15 residues.

The chain links TRBV4-1 to TRBJ1-4; TRBD1 might be the D (6 bases). Trimming left V 0 bases short and J 8 bases short, with 13 bases between. Germline V gene sequence: CDR1 MGHRA, CDR2 YSYEKL. There are 15 residues in the CDR3. The CDR3 region is CASSQESTGNEKLFF. CDR3 sequence (DNA): TGCGCCAGCAGCCAAGAGTCCACAGGGAACGAAAAACTGTTTTTT.

The chain links TRBV27 to TRBJ2-3; TRBD2 matches at 9 bases. This CDR3 is 17 amino acids long. Germline CDR1 MNHEY, CDR2 SMNVEV (reference sequence). Trimming at V came to 4 bases and at J to 3 bases, leaving 11 bases not matched to a gene. The CDR3 loop is CASSSLWAGGPTDTQYF. DNA for the CDR3: TGTGCCAGCAGTTCCCTGTGGGCGGGGGGGCCAACAGATACGCAGTATTTT.

Relative to its sample, this clone is medium-sized (0.01 to 0.1%). The chain has TRBV2 and TRBJ1-2, with 7 positions matching TRBD1. This CDR3 is 15 amino acids long. J lost 6 bases, V lost 3 bases, and 10 bases had no gene match. The germline CDR1 and CDR2 sequences are SNHLY and FYNNEI. The CDR3 bases are TGTGCCAGCAGTGAGGGGGACAGCCCGGCGGATGGCTACACCTTC. Protein sequence: CASSEGDSPADGYTF.

The chain employs TRBV27 and TRBJ2-3; 7 bases are a match to TRBD2. Germline CDR1 and CDR2: MNHEY and SMNVEV (reference sequence). J gave up 6 bases and V 8 bases, and 11 bases lay outside the gene matches. The CDR3 has 14 amino acids. This CDR3 reads CASGTLGEGDTQYF. The DNA of the CDR3 is TGTGCCAGCGGAACCTTAGGGGAGGGTGATACGCAGTATTTT.

The chain links TRBV4-1 to TRBJ2-7; 7 nucleotides match TRBD2. The length of the CDR3 is 15 residues. Germline loops: CDR1 MGHRA, CDR2 YSYEKL. Trimming removed 1 base from V and 2 bases from J; junction bases left unmatched: 5. CDR3 DNA sequence: TGCGCCAGCAGCCAAGGGAGCGGGGTTACCTACGAGCAGTACTTC. This codes for CASSQGSGVTYEQYF.

This clone was observed a single time. The genes are TRBV6-4 and TRBJ2-7; D is uncertain. The CDR3 totals 15 residues. CDR1 and CDR2 (germline): MRHNA, SNTAGT. The V end was cut by 2 bases, the J end by 2 bases, with 13 bases between. Here the CDR3 reads CASSDGPGTAYEQYF. The CDR3 bases are TGTGCCAGCAGTGACGGGCCCGGAACCGCCTACGAGCAGTACTTC.

This clone was counted a few times. The V and J genes are TRBV10-3 and TRBJ1-2; no reliable D call. The CDR3 length is 12 residues. Trimming stripped 7 bases from V and 3 bases from J, with 9 bases between. The germline gives CDR1 ENHRY, CDR2 SYGVKD. The CDR3: CAITAGDYGYTF. The CDR3, as DNA: TGTGCCATCACGGCAGGTGACTATGGCTACACCTTC.

The genes are TRBV5-6 and TRBJ1-5, with 7 bases aligning to TRBD1. CDR1 and CDR2 (germline): SGHDT, YYEEEE. The ends lost 4 bases at V and 7 bases at J; junction bases unmatched: 11. This CDR3 contains 15 residues. In nucleotides, the CDR3 is TGTGCCAGCAGCGCCCAGGGGGTAATGGGACAGCCCCAGCATTTT. Translation: CASSAQGVMGQPQHF. The full variable domain, in which reference TRBV5-6 and TRBJ1-5 provide the parts outside the CDR3, is DAGVTQSPTHLIKTRGQQVTLRCSPKSGHDTVSWYQQALGQGPQFIFQYYEEEERQRGNFPDRFSGHQFPNYSSELNVNALLLGDSALYLCASSAQGVMGQPQHFGDGTRLSIL.

J is TRBJ2-1 and V is TRBV5-4, with unresolved D. This CDR3 spans 13 amino acids. CDR1 is SGHNT and CDR2 is YYREEE in the germline V gene (reference sequence). Trimming stripped 4 bases from V and 2 bases from J, with 7 bases between. CDR3 sequence: CASSPGAYNEQFF. CDR3 nucleotides: TGTGCCAGCAGCCCTGGAGCCTACAATGAGCAGTTCTTC.

CDR3 DNA: TGTGCCAGCAGCAGAGCCACCGGGAAAGATCCCTACGAGCAGTACTTC. The encoded protein is CASSRATGKDPYEQYF. The chain uses TRBV9 and TRBJ2-7, with a tentative D call TRBD2 (5 bases). Trimming pared 4 bases from V and 2 bases from J, leaving 19 bases between. Germline lookup yields CDR1 SGDLS and CDR2 YYNGEE. This CDR3 has 16 amino acids.

The V call is TRBV27, the J call TRBJ2-3, with D tentatively TRBD2 (5 bases). The CDR3 loop spans 13 amino acids. Germline values: CDR1 MNHEY, CDR2 SMNVEV (reference sequence). V lost 6 bases, J lost 1 base, and 8 bases lay in between. The CDR3 nucleotides read TGTGCCAGCAGGGAGGTCGGCACAGATACGCAGTATTTT. Translating it yields CASREVGTDTQYF.

This rearrangement joins TRBV28 to TRBJ2-5; 7 bases map to TRBD2. The germline V gene has CDR1 MDHEN and CDR2 SYDVKM. Trimming removed 6 bases from V and 2 bases from J; junction bases left unmatched: 9. CDR3 length: 15 residues. In nucleotides, the CDR3 is TGTGCCAGCAGGGGCGGGGGAGCTACTCAAGAGACCCAGTACTTC. The encoded protein is CASRGGGATQETQYF.

This clone was seen a handful of times. The chain joins TRBV5-4 to TRBJ1-1; 8 nucleotides line up with TRBD1. Trimming removed 4 bases from V and 0 bases from J; junction bases left unmatched: 5. Germline assignment: CDR1 SGHNT and CDR2 YYREEE (reference sequence). This CDR3 comprises 15 residues. DNA for the CDR3: TGTGCCAGCAGCCCCCCGGGACAGGTGAACACTGAAGCTTTCTTT. Protein sequence: CASSPPGQVNTEAFF.

The J gene is TRBJ2-5, the V gene TRBV9, with D possibly being TRBD2 (5 bases). The CDR3 contains 15 residues. The germline gives CDR1 SGDLS, CDR2 YYNGEE. Between the trimmed V and J ends, which lost 2 bases and 4 bases, there was a span of 15 bases. The CDR3 coding sequence is TGTGCCAGCAGCGTGGAGGAGGCGGTCGGAGAGACCCAGTACTTC. Protein product: CASSVEEAVGETQYF.

The chain is built from TRBV23-1 and TRBJ1-5; 8 positions agree with TRBD1. TRBV23-1 is an open reading frame, and its role is uncertain. After removal of 6 bases from V and 5 bases from J, the junction contained 9 bases not matched to a gene. The CDR3 runs 15 residues. CDR3: CASSDSDRDDQPQHF. The CDR3 DNA reads TGCGCCAGCAGCGATTCGGACAGGGACGATCAGCCCCAGCATTTT.

The chain couples TRBV30 to TRBJ2-7, with 7 nucleotides matching TRBD1. CDR1 is GTSNPN and CDR2 is SVGIG in the germline V gene (reference sequence). The CDR3 loop spans 15 amino acids. V lost 2 bases to trimming and J lost 0 bases; unmatched junction nucleotides: 7. The CDR3 DNA reads as TGTGCCTGGAGTTACACAGGGACAGCCTCCTACGAGCAGTACTTC. It codes for CAWSYTGTASYEQYF. The entire variable domain, with the rest obtained from reference TRBV30 and TRBJ2-7, is as follows: SQTIHQWPATLVQPVGSPLSLECTVEGTSNPNLYWYRQAAGRGLQLLFYSVGIGQISSEVPQNLSASRPQDRQFILSSKKLLLSDSGFYLCAWSYTGTASYEQYFGPGTRLTVT.

The chain is built from TRBV5-1 and TRBJ1-2; 7 nucleotides match TRBD1. The CDR3 is 14 amino acids. J gave up 2 bases and V 1 base, and 2 bases lay outside the gene matches. The germline CDR1 and CDR2 sequences are SGHRS and YFSETQ. In DNA, the CDR3 is TGCGCCAGCAGCTTGATACAGGGGAACTATGGCTACACCTTC. This encodes CASSLIQGNYGYTF.

This clone was observed a single time. This rearrangement joins TRBV6-5 to TRBJ2-5, with D tentatively TRBD1 (6 bases). Trimming stripped 6 bases from V and 2 bases from J, with 13 bases between. Germline V lookup: CDR1 MNHEY, CDR2 SVGAGI. CDR3 length: 14 residues. In nucleotides, the CDR3 is TGTGCCAGCAGATCCGACAGGCTACAAGAGACCCAGTACTTC. It yields the protein CASRSDRLQETQYF.

The genes are TRBV14 and TRBJ2-7; maybe TRBD2 (5 bases). Germline CDR1 and CDR2: SGHDN and FVKESK. V dropped 0 bases and J dropped 10 bases, with 16 bases sitting between them. The length of the CDR3 is 14 residues. CDR3 in amino acids: CASSQDSLAAIQYF. The CDR3 DNA follows: TGTGCCAGCAGCCAAGATAGTCTAGCTGCGATCCAGTACTTC. Using reference TRBV14 and TRBJ2-7 for the parts outside the CDR3, the full variable domain is EAGVTQFPSHSVIEKGQTVTLRCDPISGHDNLYWYRRVMGKEIKFLLHFVKESKQDESGMPNNRFLAERTGGTYSTLKVQPAELEDSGVYFCASSQDSLAAIQYFGPGTRLTVT.

The chain has TRBV5-1 and TRBJ2-3, with 7 bases matching TRBD1. CDR1 is SGHRS, CDR2 YFSETQ, per germline. V dropped 4 bases and J dropped 4; count of bases not matched to a gene: 3. This CDR3 contains 13 residues. CDR3 DNA sequence: TGCGCCAGCAGCCCCGGACAGGCAGATACGCAGTATTTT. It encodes CASSPGQADTQYF. Filled out from reference TRBV5-1 and TRBJ2-3, the complete variable domain reads KAGVTQTPRYLIKTRGQQVTLSCSPISGHRSVSWYQQTPGQGLQFLFEYFSETQRNKGNFPGRFSGRQFSNSRSEMNVSTLELGDSALYLCASSPGQADTQYFGPGTRLTVL.

This clone was seen a few times. The chain has TRBV5-4 and TRBJ2-7; 7 bases align to TRBD2. Per germline, CDR1 SGHNT and CDR2 YYREEE (reference sequence). This CDR3 comprises 14 residues. The trim removed 0 bases at V and 2 bases at J, leaving 2 bases unmatched. The DNA of the CDR3 is TGTGCCAGCAGCTTGGACGCGGGGGCCTACGAGCAGTACTTC. Translation: CASSLDAGAYEQYF.

The chain joins TRBV7-2 to TRBJ2-1; the match to TRBD2 covers 9 bases. Losses at the gene ends were 1 base for V and 4 bases for J; bases not matched to a gene: 5. This CDR3 has 16 amino acids. Germline-derived CDR1 and CDR2 are SGHTA and FQGNSA. The CDR3 coding sequence is TGTGCCAGCAGCTTAGTTCGACTAGCGGTGTACAATGAGCAGTTCTTC. Translating it yields CASSLVRLAVYNEQFF.